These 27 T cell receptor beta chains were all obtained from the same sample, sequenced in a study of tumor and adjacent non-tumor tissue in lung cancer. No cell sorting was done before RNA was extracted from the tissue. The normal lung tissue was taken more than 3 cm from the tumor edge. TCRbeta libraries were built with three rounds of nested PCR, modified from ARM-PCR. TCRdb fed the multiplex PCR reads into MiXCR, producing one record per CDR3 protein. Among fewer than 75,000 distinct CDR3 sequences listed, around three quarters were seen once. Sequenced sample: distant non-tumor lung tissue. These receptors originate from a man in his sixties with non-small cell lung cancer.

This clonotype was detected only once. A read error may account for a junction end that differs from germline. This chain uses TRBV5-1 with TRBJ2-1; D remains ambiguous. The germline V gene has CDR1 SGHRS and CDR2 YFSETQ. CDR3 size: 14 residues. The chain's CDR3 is CASSLVYHSNQQFF. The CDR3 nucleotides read TGCGCCAGCAGCTTGGTTTACCACTCCAATCAGCAGTTCTTC.

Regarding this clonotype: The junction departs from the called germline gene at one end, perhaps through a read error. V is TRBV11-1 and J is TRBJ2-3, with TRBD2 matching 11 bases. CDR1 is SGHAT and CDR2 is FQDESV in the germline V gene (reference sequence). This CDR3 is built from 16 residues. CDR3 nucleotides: TGTGCCAGCAGCTTGACTAGCGGGATCAGCATAGATACGCAGTATTTT. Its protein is CASSLTSGISIDTQYF.

The CDR3 nucleotides are TGTGCCAGCGGTCTGTCTCGTCAAGAGACCCAGTACTTC. It encodes CASGLSRQETQYF. The rearrangement joins TRBV12-3 or TRBV12-4 to TRBJ2-5; no clear D gene. Deletions cut 8 bases from V and 2 bases from J, with 12 bases between. This CDR3 is 13 amino acids long.

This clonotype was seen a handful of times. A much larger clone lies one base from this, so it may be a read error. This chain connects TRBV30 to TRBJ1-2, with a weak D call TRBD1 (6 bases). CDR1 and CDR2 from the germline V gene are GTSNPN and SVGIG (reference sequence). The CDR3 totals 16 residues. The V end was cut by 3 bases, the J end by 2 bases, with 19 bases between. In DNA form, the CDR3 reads TGTGCCTGGAGGCCTCCGTCAGGGGCTGCCAACTATGGCTACACCTTC. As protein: CAWRPPSGAANYGYTF.

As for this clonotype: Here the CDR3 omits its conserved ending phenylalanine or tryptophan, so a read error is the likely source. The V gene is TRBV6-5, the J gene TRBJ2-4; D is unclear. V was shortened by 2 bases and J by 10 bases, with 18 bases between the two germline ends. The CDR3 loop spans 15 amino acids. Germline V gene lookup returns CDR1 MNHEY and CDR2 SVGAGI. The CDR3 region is CASSYKRGSRNIQYI. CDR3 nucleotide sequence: TGTGCCAGCAGTTACAAGCGAGGTTCGAGGAATATTCAGTACATC.

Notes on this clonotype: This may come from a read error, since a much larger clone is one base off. The CDR3 nucleotides are TGTGCCAGCAGCAAAAAGGACCCAGGGAAGCGTAGCTCCTACATTGAGCAGTTCTTC. Amino acid sequence: CASSKKDPGKRSSYIEQFF. V usage is TRBV21-1 and J usage is TRBJ2-1; TRBD1 is taken as the D call from the table, unchecked against the DNA. TRBV21-1 is tagged as a pseudogene. The CDR3 has 19 residues.

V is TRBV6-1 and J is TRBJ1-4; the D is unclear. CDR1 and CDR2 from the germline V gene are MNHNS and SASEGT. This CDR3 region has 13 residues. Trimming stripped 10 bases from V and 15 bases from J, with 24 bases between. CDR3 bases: TGTGCCACCCCCGGACTCGAGGATGGAGAAATGTTTTTT. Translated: CATPGLEDGEMFF.

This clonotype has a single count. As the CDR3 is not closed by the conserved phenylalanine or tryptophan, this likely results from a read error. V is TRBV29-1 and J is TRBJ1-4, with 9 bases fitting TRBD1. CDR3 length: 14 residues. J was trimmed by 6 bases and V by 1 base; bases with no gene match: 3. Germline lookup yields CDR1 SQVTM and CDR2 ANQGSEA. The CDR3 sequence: CSVEAGTGYEKLFI. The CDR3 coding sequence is TGCAGCGTTGAAGCTGGGACAGGGTATGAAAAACTGTTTATT.

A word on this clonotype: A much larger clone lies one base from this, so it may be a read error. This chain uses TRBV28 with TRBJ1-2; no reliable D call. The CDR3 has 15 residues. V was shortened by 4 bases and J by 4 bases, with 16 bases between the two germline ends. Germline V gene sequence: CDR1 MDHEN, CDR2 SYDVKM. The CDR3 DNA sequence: TGTGCCAGCAGTTATGGGGTCGGGGTTTTCTATGGCTACACCTTC. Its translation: CASSYGVGVFYGYTF.

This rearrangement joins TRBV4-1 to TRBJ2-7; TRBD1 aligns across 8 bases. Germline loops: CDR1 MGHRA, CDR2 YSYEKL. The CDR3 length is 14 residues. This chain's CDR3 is CANSQGQGSYEQYF. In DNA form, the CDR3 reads TGCGCAAACAGCCAAGGACAGGGTTCCTACGAGCAGTACTTC.

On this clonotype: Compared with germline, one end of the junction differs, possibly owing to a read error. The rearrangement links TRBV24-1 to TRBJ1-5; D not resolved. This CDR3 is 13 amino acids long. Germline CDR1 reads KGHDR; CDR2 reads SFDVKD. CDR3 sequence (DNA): TGTGCCACCCAACGCGGTAGCAATCAGCCCCAACATTTT. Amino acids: CATQRGSNQPQHF.

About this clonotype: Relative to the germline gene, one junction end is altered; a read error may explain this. In DNA, the CDR3 is TGTGCCAGCAGTTCGGGTAACTGGATCGGGGAACTGTTTTTT. Its translation: CASSSGNWIGELFF. The gene calls are TRBV28 and TRBJ2-2, with a possible D match to TRBD2 (5 bases). Germline CDR1 MDHEN, CDR2 SYDVKM. This CDR3 comprises 14 residues.

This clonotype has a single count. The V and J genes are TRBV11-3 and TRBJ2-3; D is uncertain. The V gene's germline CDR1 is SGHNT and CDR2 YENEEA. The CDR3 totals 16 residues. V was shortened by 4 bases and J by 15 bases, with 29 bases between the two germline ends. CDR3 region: CASSSGLADGTDTRYF. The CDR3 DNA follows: TGTGCCAGCAGCTCCGGGTTAGCAGATGGCACAGATACGCGCTATTTT.

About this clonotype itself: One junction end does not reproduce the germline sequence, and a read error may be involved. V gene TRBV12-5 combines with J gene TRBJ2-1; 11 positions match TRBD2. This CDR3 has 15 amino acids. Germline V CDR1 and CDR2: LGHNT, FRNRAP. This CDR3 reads CASGSGTSGYSEQFF. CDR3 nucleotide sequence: TGTGCTAGTGGTTCCGGGACTAGCGGCTACAGTGAGCAGTTTTTC. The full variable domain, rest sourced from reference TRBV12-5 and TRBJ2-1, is DARVTQTPRHKVTEMGQEVTMRCQPILGHNTVFWYRQTMMQGLELLAYFRNRAPLDDSGMPKDRFSAEMPDATLATLKIQPSEPRDSAVYFCASGSGTSGYSEQFFGPGTRLTVL.

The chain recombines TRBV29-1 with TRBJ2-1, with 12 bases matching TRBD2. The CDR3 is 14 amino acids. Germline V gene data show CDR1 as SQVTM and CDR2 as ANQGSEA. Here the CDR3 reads CSVPTSGSVNEQFF. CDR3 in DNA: TGCAGTGTTCCGACTAGCGGGAGCGTCAATGAGCAGTTCTTC.

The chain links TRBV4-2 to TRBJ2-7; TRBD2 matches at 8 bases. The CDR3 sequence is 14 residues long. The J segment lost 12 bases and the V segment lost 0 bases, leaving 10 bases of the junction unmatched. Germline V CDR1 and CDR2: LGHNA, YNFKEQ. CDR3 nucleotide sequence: TGTGCCAGCAGCCAAGACGAGACAAGCGGGGGTAGGTACTTC. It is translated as CASSQDETSGGRYF.

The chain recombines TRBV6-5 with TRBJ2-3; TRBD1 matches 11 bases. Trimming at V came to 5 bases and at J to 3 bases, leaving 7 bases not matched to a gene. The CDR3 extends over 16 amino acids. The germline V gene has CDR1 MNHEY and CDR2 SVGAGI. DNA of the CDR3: TGTGCCAGCAGTACCACCGGGACAGGGGGTACAGATACGCAGTATTTT. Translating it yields CASSTTGTGGTDTQYF.

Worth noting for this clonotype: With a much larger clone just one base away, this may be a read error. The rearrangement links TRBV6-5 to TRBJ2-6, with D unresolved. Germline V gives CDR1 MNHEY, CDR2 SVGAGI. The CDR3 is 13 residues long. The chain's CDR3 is CVSSYAGANVLTF. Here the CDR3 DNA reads TGTGTCAGCAGTTACGCTGGGGCCAACGTCCTGACTTTC.

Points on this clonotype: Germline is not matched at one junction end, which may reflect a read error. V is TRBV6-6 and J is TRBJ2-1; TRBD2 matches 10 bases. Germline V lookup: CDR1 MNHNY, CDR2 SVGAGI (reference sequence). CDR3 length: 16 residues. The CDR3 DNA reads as TGTACCAGCAGTGCTGGACTAGCGGCTTCCTACAATGAGCAGTTCTTC. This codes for CTSSAGLAASYNEQFF.

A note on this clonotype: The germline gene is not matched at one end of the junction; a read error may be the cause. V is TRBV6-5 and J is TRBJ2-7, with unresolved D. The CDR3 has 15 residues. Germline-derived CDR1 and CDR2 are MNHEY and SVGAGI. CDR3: CVSSYSRRKTAEQYF. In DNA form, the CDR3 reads TGTGTCAGCAGTTACTCGAGACGAAAGACGGCCGAGCAGTACTTC.

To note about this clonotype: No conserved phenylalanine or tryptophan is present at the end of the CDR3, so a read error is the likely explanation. The CDR3 region has the DNA TGTACCAGTAGTCGACAGGGTGGGAATAACTATGACTACACCTCC. Translating it yields CTSSRQGGNNYDYTS. This chain links TRBV6-5 with TRBJ1-2; 7 bases map to TRBD1. Germline assignment: CDR1 MNHEY and CDR2 SVGAGI. This CDR3 comprises 15 residues.

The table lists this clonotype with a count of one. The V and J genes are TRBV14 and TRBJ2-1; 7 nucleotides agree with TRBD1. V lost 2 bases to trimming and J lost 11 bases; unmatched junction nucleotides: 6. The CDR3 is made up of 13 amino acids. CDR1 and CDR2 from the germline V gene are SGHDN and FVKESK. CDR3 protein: CASSQPPGGKQFF. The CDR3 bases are TGTGCCAGCAGCCAACCCCCAGGGGGAAAGCAGTTCTTC.

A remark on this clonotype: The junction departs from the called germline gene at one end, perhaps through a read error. The CDR3 nucleotides are TGCGCCAGCAACCAAGACCCCGAGAACACTGAAACTTTCTTT. It encodes CASNQDPENTETFF. The gene calls are TRBV4-1 and TRBJ1-1, with D uncertain. The germline V gene encodes CDR1 MGHRA and CDR2 YSYEKL. The CDR3 sequence is 14 residues long.

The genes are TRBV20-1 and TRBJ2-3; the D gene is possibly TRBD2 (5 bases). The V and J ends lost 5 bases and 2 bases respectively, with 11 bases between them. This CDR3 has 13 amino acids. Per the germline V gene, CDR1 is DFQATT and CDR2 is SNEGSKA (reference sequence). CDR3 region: CSAPSWTTDTQYF. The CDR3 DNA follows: TGCAGTGCTCCTAGCTGGACCACAGATACGCAGTATTTT.

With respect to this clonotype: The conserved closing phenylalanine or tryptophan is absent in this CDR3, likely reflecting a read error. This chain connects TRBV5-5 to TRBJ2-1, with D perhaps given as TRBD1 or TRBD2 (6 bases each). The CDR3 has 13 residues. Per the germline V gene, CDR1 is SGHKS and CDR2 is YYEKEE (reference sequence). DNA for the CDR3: TGTACCAGCATCGGGGGCAGGGCCGATGAGCAGTTCATC. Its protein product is CTSIGGRADEQFI.

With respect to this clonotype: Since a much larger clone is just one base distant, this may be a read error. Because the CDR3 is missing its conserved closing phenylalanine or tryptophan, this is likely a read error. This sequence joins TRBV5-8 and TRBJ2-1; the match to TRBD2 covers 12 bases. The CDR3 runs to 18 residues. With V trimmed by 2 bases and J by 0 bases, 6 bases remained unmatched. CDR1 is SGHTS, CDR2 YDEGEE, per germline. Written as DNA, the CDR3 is TGTGCCAGCAGCTTAATGGGGACTAGCGGGCTCTCCTACAATGAGCAGTTCTCC. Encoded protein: CASSLMGTSGLSYNEQFS.

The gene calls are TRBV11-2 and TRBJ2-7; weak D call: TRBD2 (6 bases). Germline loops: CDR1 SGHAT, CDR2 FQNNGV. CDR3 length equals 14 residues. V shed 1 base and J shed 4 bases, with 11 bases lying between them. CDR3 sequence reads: CASSLGGLLYEQYF. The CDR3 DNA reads TGTGCCAGCAGCTTAGGGGGACTTCTATACGAGCAGTACTTC.